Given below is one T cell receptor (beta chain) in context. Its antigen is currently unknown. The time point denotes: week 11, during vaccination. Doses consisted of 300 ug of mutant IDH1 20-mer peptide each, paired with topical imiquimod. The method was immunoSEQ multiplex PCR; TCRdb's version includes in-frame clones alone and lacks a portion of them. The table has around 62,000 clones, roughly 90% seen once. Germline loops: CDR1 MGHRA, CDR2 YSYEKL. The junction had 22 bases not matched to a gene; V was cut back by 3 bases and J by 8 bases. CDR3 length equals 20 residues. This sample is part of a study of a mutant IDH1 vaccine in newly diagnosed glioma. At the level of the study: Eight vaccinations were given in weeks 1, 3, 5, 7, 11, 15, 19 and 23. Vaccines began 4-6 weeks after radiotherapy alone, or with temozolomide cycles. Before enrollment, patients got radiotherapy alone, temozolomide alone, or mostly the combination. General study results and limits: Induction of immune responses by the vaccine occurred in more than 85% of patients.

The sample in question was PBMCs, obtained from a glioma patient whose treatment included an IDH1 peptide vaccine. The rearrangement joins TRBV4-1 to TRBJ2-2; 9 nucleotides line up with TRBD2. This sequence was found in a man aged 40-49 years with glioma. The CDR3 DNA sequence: TGCGCCAGCAGCCACCCCCGGGGTAGCGGGGGCCTGGGGAACCCAGGGGAGCTGTTTTTT. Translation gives CASSHPRGSGGLGNPGELFF.